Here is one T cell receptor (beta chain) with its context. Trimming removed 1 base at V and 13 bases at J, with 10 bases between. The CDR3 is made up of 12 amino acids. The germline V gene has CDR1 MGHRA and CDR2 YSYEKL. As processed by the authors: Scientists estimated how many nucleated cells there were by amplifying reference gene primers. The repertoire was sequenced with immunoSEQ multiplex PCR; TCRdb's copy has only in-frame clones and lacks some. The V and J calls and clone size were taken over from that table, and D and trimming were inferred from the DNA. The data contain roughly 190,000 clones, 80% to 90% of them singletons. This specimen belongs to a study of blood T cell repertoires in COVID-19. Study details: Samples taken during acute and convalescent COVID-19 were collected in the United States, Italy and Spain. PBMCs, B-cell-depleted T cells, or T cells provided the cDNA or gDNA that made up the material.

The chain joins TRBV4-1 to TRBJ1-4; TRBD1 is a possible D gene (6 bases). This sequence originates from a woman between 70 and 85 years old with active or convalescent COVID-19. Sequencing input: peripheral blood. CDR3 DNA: TGCGCCAGCAGCCAAGCGACACAGGGACTGTTTTTT. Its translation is CASSQATQGLFF.